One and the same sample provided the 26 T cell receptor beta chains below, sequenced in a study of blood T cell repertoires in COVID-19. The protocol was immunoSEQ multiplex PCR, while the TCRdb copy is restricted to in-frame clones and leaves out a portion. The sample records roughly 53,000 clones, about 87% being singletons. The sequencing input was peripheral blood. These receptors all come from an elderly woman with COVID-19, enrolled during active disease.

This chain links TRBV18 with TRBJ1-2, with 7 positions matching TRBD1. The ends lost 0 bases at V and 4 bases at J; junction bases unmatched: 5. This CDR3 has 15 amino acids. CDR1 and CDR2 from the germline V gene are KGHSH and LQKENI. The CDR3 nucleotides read TGTGCCAGCTCACCACCGGGACAGTTCATCTATGGCTACACCTTC. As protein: CASSPPGQFIYGYTF.

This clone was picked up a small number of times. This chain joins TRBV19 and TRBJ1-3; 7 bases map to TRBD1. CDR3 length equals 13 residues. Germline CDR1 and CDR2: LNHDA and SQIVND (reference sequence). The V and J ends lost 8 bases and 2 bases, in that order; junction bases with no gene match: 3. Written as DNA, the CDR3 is TGTGCCAGTGATCAGGGGGCTGGAAACACCATATATTTT. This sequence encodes CASDQGAGNTIYF.

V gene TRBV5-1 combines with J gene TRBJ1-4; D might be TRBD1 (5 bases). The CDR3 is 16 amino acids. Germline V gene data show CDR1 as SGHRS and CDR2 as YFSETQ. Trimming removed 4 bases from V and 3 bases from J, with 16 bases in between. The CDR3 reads CASSTLSGISNEKLFF. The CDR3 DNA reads TGCGCCAGCAGCACGCTCTCAGGGATTTCTAATGAAAAACTGTTTTTT.

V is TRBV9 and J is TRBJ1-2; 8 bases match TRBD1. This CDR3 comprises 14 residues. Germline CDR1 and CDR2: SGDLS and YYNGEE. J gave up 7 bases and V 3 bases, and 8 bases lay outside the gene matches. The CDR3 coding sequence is TGTGCCAGCAGCGACCGACAGGGGTTTCCTGGCTACACCTTC. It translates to CASSDRQGFPGYTF.

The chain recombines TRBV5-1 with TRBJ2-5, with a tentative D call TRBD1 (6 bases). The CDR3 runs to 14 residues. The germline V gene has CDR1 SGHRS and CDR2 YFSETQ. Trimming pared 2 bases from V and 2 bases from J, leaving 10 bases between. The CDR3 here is CASSLTGPQETQYF. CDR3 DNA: TGCGCCAGCAGCTTAACAGGGCCTCAAGAGACCCAGTACTTC.

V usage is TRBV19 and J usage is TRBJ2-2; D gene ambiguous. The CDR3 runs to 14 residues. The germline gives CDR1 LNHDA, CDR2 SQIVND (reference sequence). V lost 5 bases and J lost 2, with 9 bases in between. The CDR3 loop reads CASSPLLNTGELFF. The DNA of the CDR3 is TGTGCCAGTAGTCCACTTCTAAACACCGGGGAGCTGTTTTTT.

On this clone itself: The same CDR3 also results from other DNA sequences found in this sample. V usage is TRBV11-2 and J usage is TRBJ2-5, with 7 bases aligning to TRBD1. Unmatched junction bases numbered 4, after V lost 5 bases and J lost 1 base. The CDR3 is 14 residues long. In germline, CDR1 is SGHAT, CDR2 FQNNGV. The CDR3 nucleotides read TGTGCCAGCAGCCGGGGACAGCTCCAAGAGACCCAGTACTTC. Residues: CASSRGQLQETQYF. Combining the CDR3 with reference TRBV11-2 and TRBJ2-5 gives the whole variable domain EAGVAQSPRYKIIEKRQSVAFWCNPISGHATLYWYQQILGQGPKLLIQFQNNGVVDDSQLPKDRFSAERLKGVDSTLKIQPAKLEDSAVYLCASSRGQLQETQYFGPGTRLLVL.

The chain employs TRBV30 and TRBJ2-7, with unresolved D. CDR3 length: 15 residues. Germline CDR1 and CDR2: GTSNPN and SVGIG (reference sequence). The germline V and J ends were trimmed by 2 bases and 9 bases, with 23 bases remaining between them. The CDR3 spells CAWSSKTPRPYRQYF. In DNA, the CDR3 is TGTGCCTGGAGTTCCAAGACCCCGCGGCCCTATCGGCAGTACTTC.

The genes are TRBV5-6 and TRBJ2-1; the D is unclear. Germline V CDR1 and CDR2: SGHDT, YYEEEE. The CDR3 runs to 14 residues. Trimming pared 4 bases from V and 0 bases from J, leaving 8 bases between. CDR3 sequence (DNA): TGTGCCAGCAGCCGACTCAGCTCCTACAATGAGCAGTTCTTC. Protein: CASSRLSSYNEQFF.

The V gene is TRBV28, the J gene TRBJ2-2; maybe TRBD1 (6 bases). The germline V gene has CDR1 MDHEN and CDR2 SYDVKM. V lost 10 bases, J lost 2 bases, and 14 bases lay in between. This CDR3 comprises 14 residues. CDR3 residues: CATSRGQNTGELFF. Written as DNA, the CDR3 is TGTGCCACCTCCCGGGGACAAAACACCGGGGAGCTGTTTTTT.

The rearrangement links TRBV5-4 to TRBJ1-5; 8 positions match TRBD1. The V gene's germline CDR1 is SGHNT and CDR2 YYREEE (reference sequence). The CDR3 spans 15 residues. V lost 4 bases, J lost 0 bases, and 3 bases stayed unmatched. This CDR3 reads CASSRGTGSNQPQHF. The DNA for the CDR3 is TGTGCCAGCAGCCGGGGGACAGGTAGCAATCAGCCCCAGCATTTT.

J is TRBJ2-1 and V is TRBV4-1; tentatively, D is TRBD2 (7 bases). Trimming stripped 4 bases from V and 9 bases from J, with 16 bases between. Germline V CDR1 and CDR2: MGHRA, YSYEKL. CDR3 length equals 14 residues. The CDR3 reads CASSPGQTGGEQFF. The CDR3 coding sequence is TGCGCCAGCAGCCCTGGACAGACGGGGGGTGAGCAGTTCTTC.

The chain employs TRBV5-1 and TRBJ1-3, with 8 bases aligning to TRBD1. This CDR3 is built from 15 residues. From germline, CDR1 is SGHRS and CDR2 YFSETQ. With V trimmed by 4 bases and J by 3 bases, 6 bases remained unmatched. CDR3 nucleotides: TGCGCCAGCAGCCCACAGGGGGAGATTGGAAACACCATATATTTT. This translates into CASSPQGEIGNTIYF.

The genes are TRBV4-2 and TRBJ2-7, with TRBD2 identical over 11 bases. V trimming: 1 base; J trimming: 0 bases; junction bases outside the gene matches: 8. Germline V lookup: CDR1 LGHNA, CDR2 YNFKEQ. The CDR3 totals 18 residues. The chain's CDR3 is CASSQGGGLAGVSYEQYF. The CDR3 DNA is TGTGCCAGCAGCCAAGGGGGAGGACTAGCGGGTGTCTCCTACGAGCAGTACTTC.

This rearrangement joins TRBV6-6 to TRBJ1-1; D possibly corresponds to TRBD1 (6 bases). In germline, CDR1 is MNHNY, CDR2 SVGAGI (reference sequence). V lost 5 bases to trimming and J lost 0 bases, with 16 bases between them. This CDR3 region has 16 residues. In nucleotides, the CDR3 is TGTGCCAGCAGTCCTATACAGGGTACCATGAACACTGAAGCTTTCTTT. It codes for CASSPIQGTMNTEAFF.

CDR3 in amino acids: CASSAGLFLNTIYF. The CDR3 bases are TGTGCCAGCTCAGCGGGCCTCTTCTTAAACACCATATATTTT. This chain uses TRBV18 with TRBJ1-3; no reliable D call. V dropped 5 bases and J dropped 6 bases, with 14 bases sitting between them. Germline CDR1 reads KGHSH; CDR2 reads LQKENI. The CDR3 is 14 amino acids.

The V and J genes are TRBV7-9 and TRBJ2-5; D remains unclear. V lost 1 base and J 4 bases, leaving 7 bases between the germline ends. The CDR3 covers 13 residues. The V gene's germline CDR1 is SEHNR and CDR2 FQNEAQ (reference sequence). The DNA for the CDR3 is TGTGCCAGCAGCTTAGGGGCCCTAGAGACCCAGTACTTC. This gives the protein CASSLGALETQYF.

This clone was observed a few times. CDR3 region: CASSVGSNTEAFF. The CDR3 coding sequence is TGTGCCAGCAGCGTAGGGAGCAACACTGAAGCTTTCTTT. The chain combines TRBV9 with TRBJ1-1; D unclear. CDR3 length equals 13 residues. V was clipped by 0 bases and J by 2 bases, with 5 bases between them. In germline, CDR1 is SGDLS, CDR2 YYNGEE.

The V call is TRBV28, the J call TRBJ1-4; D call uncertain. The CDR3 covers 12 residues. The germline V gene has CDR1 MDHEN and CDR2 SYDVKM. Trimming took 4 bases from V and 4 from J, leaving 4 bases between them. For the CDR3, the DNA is TGTGCCAGCAGTTCCCTTAATGAAAAACTGTTTTTT. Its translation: CASSSLNEKLFF.

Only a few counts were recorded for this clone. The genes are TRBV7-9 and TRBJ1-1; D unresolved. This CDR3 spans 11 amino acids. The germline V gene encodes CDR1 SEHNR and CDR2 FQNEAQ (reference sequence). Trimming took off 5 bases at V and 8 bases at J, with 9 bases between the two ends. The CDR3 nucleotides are TGTGCCAGCAGCATAGGTCTAGAAGCTTTCTTT. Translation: CASSIGLEAFF.

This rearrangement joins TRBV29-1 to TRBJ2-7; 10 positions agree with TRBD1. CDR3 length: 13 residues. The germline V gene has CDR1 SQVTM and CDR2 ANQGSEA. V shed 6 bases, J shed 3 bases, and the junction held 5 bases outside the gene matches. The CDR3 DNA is TGCAGCGTCCGACAGGGGGCCTTCTACGAGCAGTACTTC. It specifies CSVRQGAFYEQYF.

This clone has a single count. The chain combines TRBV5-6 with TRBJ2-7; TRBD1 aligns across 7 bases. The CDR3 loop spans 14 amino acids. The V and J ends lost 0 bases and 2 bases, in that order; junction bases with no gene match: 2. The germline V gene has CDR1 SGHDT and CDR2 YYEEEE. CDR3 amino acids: CASSLGDRPYEQYF. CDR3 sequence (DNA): TGTGCCAGCAGCTTGGGGGACAGACCCTACGAGCAGTACTTC.

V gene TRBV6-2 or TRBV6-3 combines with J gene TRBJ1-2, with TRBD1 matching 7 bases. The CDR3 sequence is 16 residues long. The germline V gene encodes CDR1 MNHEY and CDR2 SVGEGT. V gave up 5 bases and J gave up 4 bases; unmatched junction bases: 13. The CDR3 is CASSDPAGTDSYGYTF. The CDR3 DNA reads TGTGCCAGCAGTGACCCCGCCGGGACAGACTCCTATGGCTACACCTTC.

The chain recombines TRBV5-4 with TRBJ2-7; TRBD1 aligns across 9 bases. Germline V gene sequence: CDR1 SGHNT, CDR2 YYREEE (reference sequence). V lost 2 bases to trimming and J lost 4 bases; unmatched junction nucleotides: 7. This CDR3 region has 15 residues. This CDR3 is CASSLSGDRAYEQYF. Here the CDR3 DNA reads TGTGCCAGCAGCTTATCCGGGGACAGGGCTTACGAGCAGTACTTC. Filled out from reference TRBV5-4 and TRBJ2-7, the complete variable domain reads ETGVTQSPTHLIKTRGQQVTLRCSSQSGHNTVSWYQQALGQGPQFIFQYYREEENGRGNFPPRFSGLQFPNYSSELNVNALELDDSALYLCASSLSGDRAYEQYFGPGTRLTVT.

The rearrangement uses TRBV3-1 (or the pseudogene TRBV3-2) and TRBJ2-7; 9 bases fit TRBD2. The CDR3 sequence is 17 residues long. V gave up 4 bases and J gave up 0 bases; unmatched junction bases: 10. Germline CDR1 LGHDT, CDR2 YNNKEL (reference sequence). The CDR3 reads CASSPMRSGGSSYEQYF. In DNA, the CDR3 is TGTGCCAGCAGCCCGATGAGAAGCGGGGGGAGCTCCTACGAGCAGTACTTC.

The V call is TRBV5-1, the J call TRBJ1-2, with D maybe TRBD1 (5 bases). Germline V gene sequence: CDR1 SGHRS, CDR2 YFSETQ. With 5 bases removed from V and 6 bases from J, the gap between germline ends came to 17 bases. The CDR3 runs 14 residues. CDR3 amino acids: CASSRGGGEDGYTF. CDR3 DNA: TGCGCCAGCAGTCGTGGCGGGGGAGAGGATGGCTACACCTTC.